The clone carrying this TCR beta chain was observed a few times. Its antigen is not identified. Vbeta (60) and Jbeta (13) primers were used in the PCR. Repertoires were generated with immunoSEQ multiplex PCR, while TCRdb's copy carries only in-frame clones and drops some. The sample records more than 110,000 clones, 8.5% to 10% being singletons. Germline lookup yields CDR1 LNHDA and CDR2 SQIVND (reference sequence). This CDR3 region has 15 residues. Germline trimming cut 5 bases from V and 8 bases from J; bases unmatched to any gene: 13. The sample is drawn from a study of cytomegalovirus exposure and HLA in healthy donors. General observations from the study: In vitro testing confirmed a few CMV-associated chains as specific for CMV antigens.

Sequencing was carried out using PBMCs. The rearrangement uses TRBV19 and TRBJ1-1; 8 nucleotides agree with TRBD1. This clonotype was sampled from a man in his fifties or sixties in good health and CMV-seronegative. The CDR3 bases are TGTGCCAGTAGTCCCCTGGGACAGGCAAGGGTAGAAGCTTTCTTT. It translates to CASSPLGQARVEAFF. Together with reference TRBV19 and TRBJ1-1, the CDR3 gives the full variable domain: DGGITQSPKYLFRKEGQNVTLSCEQNLNHDAMYWYRQDPGQGLRLIYYSQIVNDFQKGDIAEGYSVSREKKESFPLTVTSAQKNPTAFYLCASSPLGQARVEAFFGQGTRLTVV.